The 24 T cell receptor beta chains in this list originate from one sample, sequenced in a study of T cells after yellow fever vaccination. A single record per CDR3 protein comes from TCRdb applying MiXCR to the 5' RACE reads. The sample includes 300,000 to 450,000 distinct CDR3 sequences, around 6.4% of them seen just once. The specimen comprised PBMCs, sampled 5 days after the yellow fever booster vaccination. These receptors originate from a man younger than 40 who received the YFV17D yellow fever vaccine.

CDR3 nucleotide sequence: TGTGCCAGCAGACCAACTAGCGGGCTATACGAGCAGTACTTC. It translates to CASRPTSGLYEQYF. The gene calls are TRBV28 and TRBJ2-7, with TRBD2 matching 9 bases. Germline lookup yields CDR1 MDHEN and CDR2 SYDVKM. J was trimmed by 4 bases and V by 6 bases; bases with no gene match: 7. CDR3 length equals 14 residues.

V is TRBV5-1 and J is TRBJ2-1; 10 bases match TRBD1. The V gene end was trimmed by 2 bases and the J gene end by 6 bases; junction bases not matched to a gene: 2. In germline, CDR1 is SGHRS, CDR2 YFSETQ. This CDR3 is 14 amino acids long. The CDR3 DNA sequence: TGCGCCAGCAGCTTAGGGACAGGGGCCAATGAGCAGTTCTTC. Amino acids: CASSLGTGANEQFF.

This chain links TRBV30 with TRBJ2-5, with a possible D match to TRBD2 (7 bases). Trimming took off 6 bases at V and 1 base at J, with 15 bases between the two ends. The length of the CDR3 is 14 residues. Germline V gene sequence: CDR1 GTSNPN, CDR2 SVGIG (reference sequence). The CDR3 spells CACSRGGSQETQYF. The CDR3 nucleotides read TGTGCCTGTTCGAGGGGGGGGTCCCAAGAGACCCAGTACTTC.

This clonotype appeared a few times. V and J are TRBV7-2 and TRBJ1-1; D perhaps matches TRBD1 (5 bases). Trimming left V 1 base short and J 2 bases short, with 11 bases between. Germline assignment: CDR1 SGHTA and CDR2 FQGNSA. This CDR3 contains 15 residues. The CDR3 region has the DNA TGTGCCAGCAGCTTAGGGCCGGGGCGAAACACTGAAGCTTTCTTT. As protein: CASSLGPGRNTEAFF.

This clonotype has a handful of counts. The chain recombines TRBV7-8 with TRBJ2-3; D gene ambiguous. CDR1 and CDR2 (germline): SGHVS, FQNEAQ. The length of the CDR3 is 14 residues. The ends were cut back, 0 bases at V and 1 base at J, with 5 bases in the middle. The CDR3 loop is CASSLAWGTDTQYF. For the CDR3, the DNA is TGTGCCAGCAGCTTAGCCTGGGGCACAGATACGCAGTATTTT.

In the case of this clonotype: This could be a read error, since a much larger clone is one nucleotide away. V gene TRBV5-1 combines with J gene TRBJ2-1; D is possibly TRBD1 or TRBD2 (5 bases each). This CDR3 comprises 15 residues. Germline CDR1 and CDR2: SGHRS and YFSETQ. CDR3 in amino acids: CASSLVDGLDNKQFF. CDR3 nucleotides: TGCGCCAGCAGCTTGGTTGACGGACTGGACAATAAGCAGTTCTTC.

Remarks on this clonotype: A much larger clone sits a single nucleotide away, making a read error possible. V usage is TRBV7-9 and J usage is TRBJ2-2; D may be TRBD2 (5 bases). The CDR3 has 15 residues. Germline CDR1 SEHNR, CDR2 FQNEAQ (reference sequence). The CDR3 sequence: CASSLDLEITGEQFF. CDR3 DNA: TGTGCCAGCAGCTTAGATTTGGAAATCACCGGGGAGCAGTTTTTT.

This clonotype was found many times. The chain combines TRBV4-2 with TRBJ2-2, with TRBD1 as a possible D gene (6 bases). Trimming stripped 0 bases from V and 2 bases from J, with 10 bases between. This CDR3 region has 16 residues. CDR1 and CDR2 from the germline V gene are LGHNA and YNFKEQ. The CDR3 coding sequence is TGTGCCAGCAGCCAAGAAGTACAGGGTAACACCGGGGAGCTGTTTTTT. Amino acid sequence: CASSQEVQGNTGELFF.

The chain uses TRBV24-1 and TRBJ2-3, with D perhaps TRBD2 (5 bases). Germline V gives CDR1 KGHDR, CDR2 SFDVKD. This CDR3 contains 14 residues. V was trimmed by 3 bases and J by 4 bases, leaving 10 bases between them. The CDR3 nucleotides read TGTGCCACCAGTGATACCACGGGGTCAGATACGCAGTATTTT. As protein: CATSDTTGSDTQYF.

The CDR3 sequence is CASSLASGGPDEQYF. CDR3 in DNA: TGTGCCAGCAGCTTAGCTTCGGGAGGCCCGGACGAGCAGTACTTC. V and J are TRBV7-9 and TRBJ2-7; 7 bases match TRBD2. Germline values: CDR1 SEHNR, CDR2 FQNEAQ (reference sequence). The CDR3 runs 15 residues. V shed 0 bases, J shed 5 bases, and the junction held 7 bases outside the gene matches. The full variable domain, with the rest looked up from reference TRBV7-9 and TRBJ2-7, is DTGVSQNPRHKITKRGQNVTFRCDPISEHNRLYWYRQTLGQGPEFLTYFQNEAQLEKSRLLSDRFSAERPKGSFSTLEIQRTEQGDSAMYLCASSLASGGPDEQYFGPGTRLTVT.

This clonotype was found a few times. The rearrangement joins TRBV29-1 to TRBJ2-1, with 8 bases aligning to TRBD1. Trimming cost V 6 bases and J 8 bases; bases outside gene matches: 18. The germline CDR1 and CDR2 sequences are SQVTM and ANQGSEA. The CDR3 has 16 residues. CDR3 amino acids: CSVVHRGVDRFDEQFF. The CDR3, as DNA: TGCAGCGTCGTCCACAGGGGGGTAGACCGGTTTGATGAGCAGTTCTTC.

This clonotype has ten or more counts. The CDR3 loop reads CASTPGAGERSEQFF. The CDR3 DNA reads TGTGCCAGCACCCCAGGGGCAGGGGAAAGGAGTGAGCAGTTCTTC. This sequence joins TRBV21-1 and TRBJ2-1; the table's D call TRBD1 went unverified against the DNA. TRBV21-1 is a pseudogene. The CDR3 has 15 residues.

Many counts were recorded for this clonotype. The V call is TRBV9, the J call TRBJ2-6; D is undetermined. The CDR3 is made up of 14 amino acids. Trimming stripped 0 bases from V and 3 bases from J, with 4 bases between. The germline V gene has CDR1 SGDLS and CDR2 YYNGEE. The CDR3 DNA reads TGTGCCAGCAGCGTAGCTGGTGGGGCCAACGTCCTGACTTTC. Protein sequence: CASSVAGGANVLTF.

The chain is built from TRBV6-1 and TRBJ2-7, with 11 bases identical to TRBD1. The V segment lost 5 bases and the J segment 2 bases; nucleotides outside the gene matches: 5. The CDR3 totals 15 residues. Germline V gene sequence: CDR1 MNHNS, CDR2 SASEGT. CDR3 nucleotide sequence: TGTGCCAGCAGTCGTGGACAGGGGGCGACCTACGAGCAGTACTTC. It yields the protein CASSRGQGATYEQYF.

This clonotype was picked up many times. The chain recombines TRBV6-2 or TRBV6-3 with TRBJ2-3; D may correspond to TRBD1 or TRBD2 (5 bases each). The CDR3 is 15 amino acids. CDR1 is MNHEY, CDR2 SVGEGT, per germline. The V end was cut by 7 bases, the J end by 4 bases, with 18 bases between. The CDR3 DNA sequence: TGTGCCAGCACGGGACCGGGGTTCGCAGCAGATACGCAGTATTTT. Its protein is CASTGPGFAADTQYF.

Turning to this clonotype: Relative to the germline gene, one junction end is altered; a read error may explain this. The V gene is TRBV29-1, the J gene TRBJ2-1; unclear D gene. Per the germline V gene, CDR1 is SQVTM and CDR2 is ANQGSEA. The CDR3 covers 16 residues. The DNA of the CDR3 is TGCAGCGTTGAAGGTCCAGTCATGAGCTCCTACAATGAGCCGTTCTTC. It yields the protein CSVEGPVMSSYNEPFF.

There are a few counts of this clonotype. The chain is built from TRBV18 and TRBJ2-2; D remains ambiguous. With 5 bases removed from V and 5 bases from J, the gap between germline ends came to 15 bases. Germline V gene lookup returns CDR1 KGHSH and CDR2 LQKENI. CDR3 length: 15 amino acids. The CDR3 here is CASSTIREGTGELFF. CDR3 sequence (DNA): TGTGCCAGCTCAACGATCAGAGAAGGTACCGGGGAGCTGTTTTTT.

This clonotype was seen repeatedly, ten times or more. The chain uses TRBV29-1 and TRBJ2-7; 8 nucleotides align to TRBD1. The germline gives CDR1 SQVTM, CDR2 ANQGSEA. CDR3 length equals 14 residues. J gave up 2 bases and V 7 bases, and 10 bases lay outside the gene matches. Written as DNA, the CDR3 is TGCAGCGCCGCCCCGGGACAGGCCCCCTACGAGCAGTACTTC. This codes for CSAAPGQAPYEQYF.

In its sample, this clonotype was seen many times. V usage is TRBV20-1 and J usage is TRBJ2-1; TRBD2 aligns across 8 bases. The V segment lost 1 base and the J segment 3 bases; nucleotides outside the gene matches: 2. Per germline, CDR1 DFQATT and CDR2 SNEGSKA (reference sequence). CDR3 length equals 14 residues. The CDR3 sequence is CSARVAGGYNEQFF. CDR3 nucleotides: TGCAGTGCTAGAGTGGCGGGAGGCTACAATGAGCAGTTCTTC.

The chain employs TRBV20-1 and TRBJ2-5; D call uncertain. Germline values: CDR1 DFQATT, CDR2 SNEGSKA (reference sequence). The germline V and J ends were trimmed by 3 bases and 1 base, with 9 bases remaining between them. The CDR3 contains 13 residues. The CDR3 loop reads CSARVVIQETQYF. CDR3 DNA: TGCAGTGCTAGGGTGGTTATCCAAGAGACCCAGTACTTC.

The rearrangement joins TRBV20-1 to TRBJ1-5, with D possibly TRBD1 on 5 matching bases. Trimming shortened V by 6 bases and J by 10 bases, and 22 bases separated the two germline ends. In germline, CDR1 is DFQATT, CDR2 SNEGSKA (reference sequence). This CDR3 contains 14 residues. The CDR3 DNA reads as TGCAGTGCAACGGACAAGGGCGGAATTGTTCCCCAGCATTTT. Amino acids: CSATDKGGIVPQHF.

There are a few counts of this clonotype. The chain carries TRBV9 and TRBJ2-2; no firm D call. Trimming stripped 0 bases from V and 5 bases from J, with 8 bases between. The CDR3 is made up of 14 amino acids. CDR1 and CDR2 from the germline V gene are SGDLS and YYNGEE. The CDR3 region is CASSVAFQTGELFF. The CDR3 DNA sequence: TGTGCCAGCAGCGTAGCCTTCCAAACCGGGGAGCTGTTTTTT.

V gene TRBV18 combines with J gene TRBJ2-7; a weak D match, TRBD2 (6 bases). The CDR3 consists of 16 residues. Germline loops: CDR1 KGHSH, CDR2 LQKENI. Trimming stripped 6 bases from V and 0 bases from J, with 18 bases between. The CDR3 coding sequence is TGTGCCAGCTCCCCAAAACTAGCCTTAAGCTCCTACGAGCAGTACTTC. This gives the protein CASSPKLALSSYEQYF.

The gene calls are TRBV29-1 and TRBJ2-5; D may be TRBD1 or TRBD2 (5 bases each). This CDR3 is 14 amino acids long. V shed 1 base and J shed 9 bases, with 18 bases lying between them. Germline values: CDR1 SQVTM, CDR2 ANQGSEA. The CDR3 is CSVEVRDGEGAQYF. CDR3 sequence (DNA): TGCAGCGTTGAAGTCCGGGACGGGGAAGGTGCCCAGTACTTC.